This TCR beta chain was identified during a study of CD8 T cells in ankylosing spondylitis. Germline V gives CDR1 SGHRS, CDR2 YFSETQ. The V and J ends lost 4 bases and 2 bases respectively, with 14 bases between them. The CDR3 totals 15 residues. Study findings and constraints: The study identified a TCR beta motif of roughly eight highly homologous variants that appeared characteristic of ankylosing spondylitis blood.

This clonotype was counted at least ten times. Its antigen is unknown. Via MiXCR, TCRdb re-called the 5' RACE reads, giving one row per CDR3 protein. The profile shows about 190,000 distinct CDR3 sequences, 10% to 15% of them singletons. This receptor was obtained from a female donor with ankylosing spondylitis or in good health (not recorded which). The gene calls are TRBV5-1 and TRBJ2-3; D not resolved. The sequenced sample was blood, either unsorted or a sorted T cell fraction (not recorded which). CDR3 nucleotides: TGCGCCAGCAGCCCTGACATAGGCGTCACAGATACGCAGTATTTT. It encodes CASSPDIGVTDTQYF.